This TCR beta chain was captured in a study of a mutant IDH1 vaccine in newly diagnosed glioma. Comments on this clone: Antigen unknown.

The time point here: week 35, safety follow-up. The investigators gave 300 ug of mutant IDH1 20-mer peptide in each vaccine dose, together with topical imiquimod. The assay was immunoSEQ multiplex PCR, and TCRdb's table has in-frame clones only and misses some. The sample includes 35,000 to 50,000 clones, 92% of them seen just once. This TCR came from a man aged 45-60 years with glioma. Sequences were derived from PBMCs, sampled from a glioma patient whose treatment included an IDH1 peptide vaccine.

CDR3 sequence: CASSARGPTEAFF. The CDR3 bases are TGTGCCAGCAGTGCAAGGGGGCCTACTGAAGCTTTCTTT. The chain uses TRBV28 and TRBJ1-1, with 7 nucleotides matching TRBD1. V lost 5 bases, J lost 5 bases, and 5 bases stayed unmatched. The V gene's germline CDR1 is MDHEN and CDR2 SYDVKM. The CDR3 covers 13 residues.